These 17 T cell receptor beta chains were all obtained from the same sample, sequenced in a study of blood T cell repertoires in COVID-19. Produced via immunoSEQ multiplex PCR; TCRdb's table is partial and in-frame only. The sample consists of about 140,000 clones, around 90% of them appearing once. Material: peripheral blood. These receptors were obtained from a man in his 60s with active or convalescent COVID-19.

The chain couples TRBV5-6 to TRBJ2-7, with 7 bases lining up with TRBD2. The CDR3 is made up of 16 amino acids. Germline assignment: CDR1 SGHDT and CDR2 YYEEEE. V lost 0 bases to trimming and J lost 5 bases; unmatched junction nucleotides: 11. The CDR3, as DNA: TGTGCCAGCAGCTTGGAGGGCTACGCCAGCGGGGACGAGCAGTACTTC. Its protein is CASSLEGYASGDEQYF. The complete variable domain, with remaining parts taken from reference TRBV5-6 and TRBJ2-7, reads DAGVTQSPTHLIKTRGQQVTLRCSPKSGHDTVSWYQQALGQGPQFIFQYYEEEERQRGNFPDRFSGHQFPNYSSELNVNALLLGDSALYLCASSLEGYASGDEQYFGPGTRLTVT.

This rearrangement joins TRBV2 to TRBJ1-1, with a tentative D call TRBD1 (6 bases). Germline CDR1 reads SNHLY; CDR2 reads FYNNEI. V was cut by 6 bases and J by 1 base, with 15 bases left in between. The CDR3 contains 15 residues. CDR3 DNA: TGTGCCAGCAGGTCGAGAGGGGGACGGAACACTGAAGCTTTCTTT. Protein sequence: CASRSRGGRNTEAFF.

The chain combines TRBV6-5 with TRBJ1-1, with D unclear. Germline CDR1 reads MNHEY; CDR2 reads SVGAGI. Trimming removed 2 bases from V and 0 bases from J, with 7 bases in between. This CDR3 region has 14 residues. CDR3 bases: TGTGCCAGCAGTTACAGCGGCATGAACACTGAAGCTTTCTTT. Protein sequence: CASSYSGMNTEAFF.

The CDR3 DNA is TGCGCCAGCAGCTACTCAGACAGGGACGTATACGAGCAGTACTTC. Amino acids: CASSYSDRDVYEQYF. The gene calls are TRBV5-1 and TRBJ2-7; 7 bases map to TRBD1. The CDR3 is 15 residues long. V lost 3 bases to trimming and J lost 4 bases; unmatched junction nucleotides: 10. Germline V gives CDR1 SGHRS, CDR2 YFSETQ.

The gene calls are TRBV4-3 and TRBJ2-7; 8 nucleotides agree with TRBD2. Germline CDR1 and CDR2: LGHNA and YSLEER. J was trimmed by 5 bases and V by 0 bases; bases with no gene match: 9. The CDR3 has 16 amino acids. The CDR3 loop is CASSQESGGGINEQYF. CDR3 DNA: TGCGCCAGCAGCCAAGAGTCCGGGGGGGGCATCAACGAGCAGTACTTC.

This chain joins TRBV2 and TRBJ1-6, with 11 positions matching TRBD1. The CDR3 runs 14 residues. Looked up from germline, CDR1 is SNHLY and CDR2 is FYNNEI. Trimming at V came to 11 bases and at J to 7 bases, leaving 7 bases not matched to a gene. The CDR3 loop reads CAGTGTGGNSPLHF. The CDR3 DNA reads as TGTGCCGGGACCGGGACAGGGGGGAATTCACCCCTCCACTTT.

The chain links TRBV28 to TRBJ1-1, with D possibly TRBD1 on 6 matching bases. With 3 bases removed from V and 0 bases from J, the gap between germline ends came to 17 bases. Germline V gives CDR1 MDHEN, CDR2 SYDVKM. This CDR3 has 17 amino acids. In nucleotides, the CDR3 is TGTGCCAGCAGTTTCAGGGGCGGAAAGTTTATGAACACTGAAGCTTTCTTT. It translates to CASSFRGGKFMNTEAFF.

This clone was seen only once. CDR3 DNA sequence: TGTGCCTGGAGCGTCAGTACCTACGAGCAGTACTTC. This sequence encodes CAWSVSTYEQYF. The chain has TRBV30 and TRBJ2-7; D unclear. CDR1 is GTSNPN and CDR2 is SVGIG in the germline V gene (reference sequence). The ends were cut back, 3 bases at V and 2 bases at J, with 8 bases in the middle. CDR3 length: 12 amino acids.

V and J are TRBV11-1 and TRBJ2-7; 8 bases map to TRBD1. In germline, CDR1 is SGHAT, CDR2 FQDESV (reference sequence). The CDR3 is 14 residues long. Germline trimming cut 11 bases from V and 7 bases from J; bases unmatched to any gene: 16. CDR3 DNA: TGTGCCGAATACAGGGGGTTCGGGGCAGAGGAGCAGTACTTC. The encoded protein is CAEYRGFGAEEQYF. The complete variable domain, with remaining parts taken from reference TRBV11-1 and TRBJ2-7, reads EAEVAQSPRYKITEKSQAVAFWCDPISGHATLYWYRQILGQGPELLVQFQDESVVDDSQLPKDRFSAERLKGVDSTLKIQPAELGDSAMYLCAEYRGFGAEEQYFGPGTRLTVT.

This clone was seen a single time. The chain couples TRBV24-1 to TRBJ2-1; 7 positions match TRBD2. The germline CDR1 and CDR2 sequences are KGHDR and SFDVKD. V gave up 4 bases and J gave up 5 bases; unmatched junction bases: 10. There are 16 residues in the CDR3. The CDR3 reads CATSDRGGTPHNEQFF. The CDR3 nucleotides read TGTGCCACCAGTGACCGGGGAGGGACCCCGCACAATGAGCAGTTCTTC.

This chain connects TRBV5-5 to TRBJ1-1; TRBD1 aligns across 8 bases. CDR3 length: 15 residues. Germline loops: CDR1 SGHKS, CDR2 YYEKEE (reference sequence). The junction had 2 bases not matched to a gene; V was cut back by 0 bases and J by 1 base. The CDR3 nucleotides read TGTGCCAGCAGCTTGGACGGGACAGGGAACACTGAAGCTTTCTTT. Translation gives CASSLDGTGNTEAFF.

The CDR3 DNA follows: TGTGCCAGCAGTTTAAATGACTGGGCAACTAGCGGGAGAACAGATACGCAGTATTTT. It specifies CASSLNDWATSGRTDTQYF. This chain links TRBV28 with TRBJ2-3, with 11 bases lining up with TRBD2. J was trimmed by 3 bases and V by 2 bases; bases with no gene match: 13. The CDR3 runs 19 residues. Germline CDR1 and CDR2: MDHEN and SYDVKM.

In its sample, this clone was seen once. The V gene is TRBV18, the J gene TRBJ1-3, with D unclear. Germline V gene sequence: CDR1 KGHSH, CDR2 LQKENI. V was cut by 6 bases and J by 2 bases, with 14 bases left in between. This CDR3 is built from 15 residues. This CDR3 is CASSSRGRAGNTIYF. In DNA form, the CDR3 reads TGTGCCAGCTCGTCTAGAGGGAGAGCTGGAAACACCATATATTTT.

This clone turned up a few times. The chain employs TRBV5-1 and TRBJ2-7, with D perhaps TRBD1 (5 bases). Germline V gene lookup returns CDR1 SGHRS and CDR2 YFSETQ. Trimming stripped 1 base from V and 2 bases from J, with 10 bases between. This CDR3 contains 14 residues. The CDR3 DNA reads as TGCGCCAGCAGCTTGATGGCAGGGACCTACGAGCAGTACTTC. It specifies CASSLMAGTYEQYF.

The rearrangement joins TRBV5-4 to TRBJ2-1; tentative D call: TRBD1 (6 bases). Trimming removed 0 bases from V and 7 bases from J, with 11 bases in between. This CDR3 has 14 residues. Per germline, CDR1 SGHNT and CDR2 YYREEE (reference sequence). The CDR3 is CASSLAGTKNEQFF. DNA for the CDR3: TGTGCCAGCAGCTTGGCCGGGACAAAAAATGAGCAGTTCTTC. Full variable domain (rest looked up from reference TRBV5-4 and TRBJ2-1): ETGVTQSPTHLIKTRGQQVTLRCSSQSGHNTVSWYQQALGQGPQFIFQYYREEENGRGNFPPRFSGLQFPNYSSELNVNALELDDSALYLCASSLAGTKNEQFFGPGTRLTVL.

V and J are TRBV7-9 and TRBJ2-7, with 11 positions matching TRBD1. Germline values: CDR1 SEHNR, CDR2 FQNEAQ (reference sequence). The length of the CDR3 is 15 residues. The V and J ends lost 2 bases and 3 bases, in that order; junction bases with no gene match: 3. The CDR3 is CASSLMGTGGYEQYF. DNA for the CDR3: TGTGCCAGCAGCTTAATGGGGACAGGGGGCTACGAGCAGTACTTC.

In nucleotides, the CDR3 is TGTGCCAGCAGGGGACTAGCGGGGGCGGGAACCGGGGAGCTGTTTTTT. Protein sequence: CASRGLAGAGTGELFF. V and J are TRBV6-6 and TRBJ2-2; 14 bases align to TRBD2. Trimming cost V 6 bases and J 5 bases; bases outside gene matches: 5. Germline CDR1 reads MNHNY; CDR2 reads SVGAGI (reference sequence). The CDR3 covers 16 residues.